The source of this TCR beta chain is a study of cytomegalovirus exposure and HLA in healthy donors. The PCR contained 60 Vbeta and 13 Jbeta primers. Using immunoSEQ multiplex PCR, the repertoire was profiled, and TCRdb retains in-frame clones only, with some absent. The sample contains about 160,000 clones, approximately 78% of which appear only once. General observations from the study: CMV serostatus was the only immune exposure information that was available. TCR association rates varied by HLA locus in a later analysis, with DRB1 highest and HLA-C lowest. According to a later analysis, most TCR beta chains associated with CMV appeared HLA-restricted.

This clone was counted ten times or more. Its antigen is currently unknown. The CDR3 is 15 residues long. V gave up 0 bases and J gave up 0 bases, with 8 bases separating them. Germline loops: CDR1 MGHRA, CDR2 YSYEKL. Input material: PBMCs. V usage is TRBV4-1 and J usage is TRBJ1-1; D is uncertain. The source of this sequence is a woman in her thirties or forties in good health and CMV-seronegative. The CDR3, as DNA: TGCGCCAGCAGCCAAGAACAGTTCATGAACACTGAAGCTTTCTTT. The encoded protein is CASSQEQFMNTEAFF.